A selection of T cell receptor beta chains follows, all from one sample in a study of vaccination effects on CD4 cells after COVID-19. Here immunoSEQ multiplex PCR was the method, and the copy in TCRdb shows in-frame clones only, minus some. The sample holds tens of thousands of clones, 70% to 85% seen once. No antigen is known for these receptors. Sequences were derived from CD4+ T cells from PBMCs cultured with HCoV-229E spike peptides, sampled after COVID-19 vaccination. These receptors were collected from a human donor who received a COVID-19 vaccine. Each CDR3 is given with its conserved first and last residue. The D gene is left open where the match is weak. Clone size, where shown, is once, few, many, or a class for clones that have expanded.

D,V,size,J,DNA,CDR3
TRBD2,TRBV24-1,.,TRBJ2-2,TGTGCCACCAGTGATTCCGGGACTAGCGGGGGGCCAGGGGAGCTGTTTTTT,CATSDSGTSGGPGELFF
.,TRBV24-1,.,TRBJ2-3,TGTGCCACCAGTGATTTAATAGGGGGGCCATCGAGCACAGATACGCAGTATTTT,CATSDLIGGPSSTDTQYF
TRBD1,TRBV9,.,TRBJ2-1,TGTGCCAGCAGCGCAGACCGGGACAGGGGTCTGAATGAGCAGTTCTTC,CASSADRDRGLNEQFF
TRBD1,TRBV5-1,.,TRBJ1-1,TGCGCCAGCGGTACGGGACAGGGGGCAACTGAAGCTTTCTTT,CASGTGQGATEAFF
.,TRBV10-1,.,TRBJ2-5,TGCGCCAGCAGTGAGTCAGGGACATCACAAGAGACCCAGTACTTC,CASSESGTSQETQYF
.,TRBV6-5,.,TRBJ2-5,TGTGCCAGCAGTTACCAACAGCAAGAGGGGACCCAGTACTTC,CASSYQQQEGTQYF
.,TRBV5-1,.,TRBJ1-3,TGCGCCAGCAGCTTGGAGACCTGGAGCTCTGGAAACACCATATATTTT,CASSLETWSSGNTIYF
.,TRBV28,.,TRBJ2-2,TGTGCCAGCAGTTCCCCCGGGGAGCTGTTTTTT,CASSSPGELFF
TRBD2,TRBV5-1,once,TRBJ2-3,TGCGCCAGCAGCCGTAGCGGGGGGGAGACTAGCACAGATACGCAGTATTTT,CASSRSGGETSTDTQYF
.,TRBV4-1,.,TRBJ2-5,TGCGCCAGCAGCCAAGTCGGGACGCGTAAAGAGACCCAGTACTTC,CASSQVGTRKETQYF
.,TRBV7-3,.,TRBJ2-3,TGTGCCAGCAGCTTAAACCGTATAGGAGATACGCAGTATTTT,CASSLNRIGDTQYF
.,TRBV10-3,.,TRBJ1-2,TGTGCCATCAGTGTAGACACTAACTATGGCTACACCTTC,CAISVDTNYGYTF
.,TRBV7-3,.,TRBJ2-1,TGTGCCAGCAGCCGATCGGGACCCGCCGTCGTTGAGCAGTTCTTC,CASSRSGPAVVEQFF
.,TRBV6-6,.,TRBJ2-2,TGTGCCAGCACCGGAGATAACACCGGGGAGCTGTTTTTT,CASTGDNTGELFF
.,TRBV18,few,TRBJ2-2,TGTGCCAGCTCACCAGGGTTAGACGGGGAGCTGTTTTTT,CASSPGLDGELFF
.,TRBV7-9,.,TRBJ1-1,TGTGCCAGCAGCCGGGGACAAACTGAGGCTTTCTTT,CASSRGQTEAFF
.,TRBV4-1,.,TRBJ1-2,TGCGCCAGCAGCCCGATCGGATCGGCTAACTATGGCTACACCTTC,CASSPIGSANYGYTF
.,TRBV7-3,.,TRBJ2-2,TGTGCCAGCAGCTTTCGGCCTGGGGACACCGGGGAGCTGTTTTTT,CASSFRPGDTGELFF
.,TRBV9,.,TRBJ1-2,TGTGCCAGCAGCGTTAATCCCGGAGTGGAAGGTGGCTACACCTTC,CASSVNPGVEGGYTF
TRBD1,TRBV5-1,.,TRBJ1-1,TGCGCCAGCAGCTGGACAGGGCAGGGAACTGAAGCTTTCTTT,CASSWTGQGTEAFF
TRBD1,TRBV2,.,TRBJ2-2,TGTGCCAGCAGTGACCTGGGGACAGGTAACACCGGGGAGCTGTTTTTT,CASSDLGTGNTGELFF
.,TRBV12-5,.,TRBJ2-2,TGTGCTAGTGGTTTCCGTGGCCTCCTACAGGGACCCACCGGGGAGCTGTTTTTT,CASGFRGLLQGPTGELFF
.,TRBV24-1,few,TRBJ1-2,TGTGCCACCAGTGATTTCAAGGGTGACAGCTATGGCTACACCTTC,CATSDFKGDSYGYTF
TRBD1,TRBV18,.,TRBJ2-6,TGTGCCAGCTCCTCGGGACAGTACTCTGGGGCCAACGTCCTGACTTTC,CASSSGQYSGANVLTF
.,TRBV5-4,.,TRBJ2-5,TGTGCCAGCAGCTTGCTAGCCCAAGAGACCCAGTACTTC,CASSLLAQETQYF
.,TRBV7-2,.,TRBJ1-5,TGTGCCAGCACCCCCGGGGGGGGAAGCAATCAGCCCCAGCATTTT,CASTPGGGSNQPQHF
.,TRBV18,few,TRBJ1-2,TGTGCCAGCTCAGGTACCATGTATGGCTACACCTTC,CASSGTMYGYTF
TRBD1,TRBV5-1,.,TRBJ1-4,TGCGCCAGCAGCTTGTGGGACAGGGATGAAAAACTGTTTTTT,CASSLWDRDEKLFF
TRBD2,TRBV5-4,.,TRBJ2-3,TGTGCCAGCAGCTCATGGGGGGGAACGGGAGATACGCAGTATTTT,CASSSWGGTGDTQYF